The 25 T cell receptor beta chains listed next were all sequenced from one sample in a study of T-cell memory formation after mild COVID-19. TCRdb independently ran MiXCR on the 5' RACE reads; one entry per CDR3 protein. The sample has some 69,000 distinct CDR3 sequences, approximately 15% seen once. Material for sequencing was PBMCs or a T cell subset sorted from them (not recorded which). The source of these receptors is an adult woman who had mild COVID-19 (a few samples of this study predate the infection). Cell type and time point are not known.

This clonotype was detected a few times. This chain links TRBV30 with TRBJ2-7, with D maybe TRBD1 (5 bases). CDR1 and CDR2 (germline): GTSNPN, SVGIG (reference sequence). V was shortened by 0 bases and J by 3 bases, with 15 bases between the two germline ends. This CDR3 is built from 15 residues. The DNA of the CDR3 is TGTGCCTGGAGTGTAGGGCAGGGCTTGAACTACGAGCAGTACTTC. Protein product: CAWSVGQGLNYEQYF.

The V gene is TRBV29-1, the J gene TRBJ2-7; D call uncertain. Trimming removed 4 bases at V and 2 bases at J, with 12 bases between. The CDR3 totals 13 residues. Germline V gene sequence: CDR1 SQVTM, CDR2 ANQGSEA. CDR3 coding DNA: TGCAGCGTTGGGCTGGGATTAACCTACGAGCAGTACTTC. Its translation is CSVGLGLTYEQYF.

This clonotype was counted only a few times. The chain employs TRBV19 and TRBJ2-3; no reliable D call. The CDR3 spans 14 residues. The V end was cut by 7 bases, the J end by 2 bases, with 13 bases between. Germline assignment: CDR1 LNHDA and CDR2 SQIVND (reference sequence). The CDR3 region has the DNA TGTGCCAGTACCGGAGAAACAGACACAGATACGCAGTATTTT. Translation gives CASTGETDTDTQYF.

The V call is TRBV24-1, the J call TRBJ2-3; TRBD1 agrees at 8 bases. The CDR3 has 17 residues. J was trimmed by 2 bases and V by 4 bases; bases with no gene match: 10. Germline loops: CDR1 KGHDR, CDR2 SFDVKD. The CDR3 loop reads CATSDPKDRDLTDTQYF. The CDR3 coding sequence is TGTGCCACCAGTGACCCCAAGGACAGGGACCTCACAGATACGCAGTATTTT.

The chain combines TRBV6-2 or TRBV6-3 with TRBJ2-1; the D gene is possibly TRBD2 (5 bases). The V gene lost 7 bases and the J gene lost 4 bases, with 14 bases spanning the gap. CDR1 and CDR2 (germline): MNHEY, SVGEGT. The CDR3 is 14 residues long. The CDR3 loop reads CASNDGGPYNEQFF. CDR3 bases: TGTGCCAGCAACGACGGCGGGCCATACAATGAGCAGTTCTTC.

In this sample, this clonotype turned up a few times. This chain joins TRBV25-1 and TRBJ2-1; D is unresolved. This CDR3 spans 15 amino acids. CDR1 and CDR2 from the germline V gene are MGHDK and SYGVNS. Trimming left V 3 bases short and J 6 bases short, with 15 bases between. The CDR3 bases are TGTGCCAGCAGTGAGTGGGCTTCTTCCAGCAATGAGCAGTTCTTC. This gives the protein CASSEWASSSNEQFF. Filled out from reference TRBV25-1 and TRBJ2-1, the complete variable domain reads EADIYQTPRYLVIGTGKKITLECSQTMGHDKMYWYQQDPGMELHLIHYSYGVNSTEKGDLSSESTVSRIRTEHFPLTLESARPSHTSQYLCASSEWASSSNEQFFGPGTRLTVL.

This chain joins TRBV11-3 and TRBJ2-3; D uncertain. Germline V gene data show CDR1 as SGHNT and CDR2 as YENEEA. The CDR3 covers 16 residues. V lost 7 bases and J lost 2, with 19 bases in between. The CDR3 reads CASILRSSANTDTQYF. DNA for the CDR3: TGTGCCAGCATCTTGCGATCCTCAGCCAACACAGATACGCAGTATTTT.

This chain links TRBV2 with TRBJ2-3, with TRBD2 matching over 12 bases. Per the germline V gene, CDR1 is SNHLY and CDR2 is FYNNEI. The CDR3 length is 15 residues. Trimming cost V 8 bases and J 10 bases; bases outside gene matches: 13. CDR3 DNA sequence: TGTGCCAGCCTGGGACTAGCGGGCCCTCCCGCCTCGCAGTATTTT. Its protein product is CASLGLAGPPASQYF. The full variable domain, with the rest looked up from reference TRBV2 and TRBJ2-3, is EPEVTQTPSHQVTQMGQEVILRCVPISNHLYFYWYRQILGQKVEFLVSFYNNEISEKSEIFDDQFSVERPDGSNFTLKIRSTKLEDSAMYFCASLGLAGPPASQYFGPGTRLTVL.

This clonotype was seen a handful of times. The chain links TRBV18 to TRBJ1-2; D perhaps matches TRBD1 (5 bases). Trimming pared 3 bases from V and 0 bases from J, leaving 17 bases between. The CDR3 is made up of 17 amino acids. Germline V gene data show CDR1 as KGHSH and CDR2 as LQKENI. The CDR3: CASSPGGAPSANYGYTF. DNA of the CDR3: TGTGCCAGCTCACCGGGGGGAGCGCCCAGTGCTAACTATGGCTACACCTTC.

V is TRBV7-9 and J is TRBJ2-3; 7 bases map to TRBD2. This CDR3 contains 16 residues. V trimming: 2 bases; J trimming: 2 bases; junction bases outside the gene matches: 7. CDR1 is SEHNR and CDR2 is FQNEAQ in the germline V gene (reference sequence). In nucleotides, the CDR3 is TGTGCCAGCAGCTTACGGGGAGCGGGGACCACAGATACGCAGTATTTT. This encodes CASSLRGAGTTDTQYF.

This clonotype was seen more than once but under ten times. The chain has TRBV24-1 and TRBJ2-1, with D perhaps TRBD1 (5 bases). This CDR3 is 16 amino acids long. V was cut by 1 base and J by 3 bases, with 12 bases left in between. The germline gives CDR1 KGHDR, CDR2 SFDVKD. The CDR3 spells CATSDFGRASYNEQFF. CDR3 in DNA: TGTGCCACCAGTGATTTTGGCAGGGCTAGCTACAATGAGCAGTTCTTC.

The J gene is TRBJ2-3, the V gene TRBV24-1, with 7 bases fitting TRBD1. Germline V lookup: CDR1 KGHDR, CDR2 SFDVKD. The CDR3 consists of 15 residues. With V trimmed by 0 bases and J by 2 bases, 1 base remained unmatched. The DNA for the CDR3 is TGTGCCACCAGTGATTTGGGACAGGACACAGATACGCAGTATTTT. It codes for CATSDLGQDTDTQYF.

The rearrangement uses TRBV2 and TRBJ1-1; 8 bases are shared with TRBD1. The length of the CDR3 is 14 residues. V shed 6 bases, J shed 1 base, and the junction held 4 bases outside the gene matches. Germline CDR1 SNHLY, CDR2 FYNNEI. In DNA, the CDR3 is TGTGCCAGCAGCGAGACAGGGGCGAACACTGAAGCTTTCTTT. This codes for CASSETGANTEAFF. The full variable domain, rest sourced from reference TRBV2 and TRBJ1-1, is EPEVTQTPSHQVTQMGQEVILRCVPISNHLYFYWYRQILGQKVEFLVSFYNNEISEKSEIFDDQFSVERPDGSNFTLKIRSTKLEDSAMYFCASSETGANTEAFFGQGTRLTVV.

This clonotype was seen many times. The chain links TRBV3-1 to TRBJ2-6, with a weak D call TRBD1 (6 bases). Germline V gene sequence: CDR1 LGHDT, CDR2 YNNKEL (reference sequence). The germline V and J ends were trimmed by 4 bases and 0 bases, with 16 bases remaining between them. This CDR3 is 18 amino acids long. The chain's CDR3 is CASSRGQHESSGANVLTF. As DNA, the CDR3 is TGTGCCAGCAGCCGCGGACAGCATGAGAGCTCTGGGGCCAACGTCCTGACTTTC.

There are a few counts of this clonotype. The gene calls are TRBV11-2 and TRBJ2-5, with 8 positions matching TRBD1. This CDR3 contains 15 residues. Per the germline V gene, CDR1 is SGHAT and CDR2 is FQNNGV. The V and J ends lost 1 base and 4 bases, in that order; junction bases with no gene match: 5. In DNA form, the CDR3 reads TGTGCCAGCAGCTTAGCAGGGGGCGAAGTAGAGACCCAGTACTTC. Protein sequence: CASSLAGGEVETQYF.

The chain has TRBV10-3 and TRBJ2-1; TRBD1 matches at 7 bases. The CDR3 covers 13 residues. Germline loops: CDR1 ENHRY, CDR2 SYGVKD. V shed 6 bases and J 4 bases; nucleotides not matched to a gene: 3. The DNA of the CDR3 is TGTGCCATCAGAATGACAGGGTACAATGAGCAGTTCTTC. Translation: CAIRMTGYNEQFF.

This chain links TRBV12-3 or TRBV12-4 with TRBJ2-1, with D hard to call. Trimming removed 3 bases at V and 0 bases at J, with 3 bases between. The CDR3 has 13 amino acids. CDR3 DNA: TGTGCCAGCAGTTTTAACTCCTACAATGAGCAGTTCTTC. Its protein is CASSFNSYNEQFF.

This chain connects TRBV5-1 to TRBJ2-2; 11 positions match TRBD1. Trimming cost V 4 bases and J 7 bases; bases outside gene matches: 6. Germline-derived CDR1 and CDR2 are SGHRS and YFSETQ. The CDR3 is made up of 15 amino acids. CDR3 sequence reads: CASSPGQGAHGELFF. As DNA, the CDR3 is TGCGCCAGCAGCCCCGGACAGGGGGCTCACGGGGAGCTGTTTTTT.

The table lists this clonotype with a few counts. The CDR3 DNA is TGTGCCAGCAGTTTCCGCGGGACGGCTAATGAGCAGTTCTTC. Residues: CASSFRGTANEQFF. V usage is TRBV28 and J usage is TRBJ2-1, with a possible D match to TRBD2 (6 bases). The V end was cut by 3 bases, the J end by 7 bases, with 13 bases between. Germline V gene lookup returns CDR1 MDHEN and CDR2 SYDVKM. CDR3 length equals 14 residues.

The chain has TRBV29-1 and TRBJ1-2, with a weak D call TRBD1 (6 bases). Germline CDR1 and CDR2: SQVTM and ANQGSEA. The length of the CDR3 is 13 residues. Trimming removed 2 bases at V and 4 bases at J, with 11 bases between. The DNA for the CDR3 is TGCAGCGTTGAATTGACAGGCCTCTATGGCTACACCTTC. This gives the protein CSVELTGLYGYTF.

This clonotype appeared a few times. The chain is built from TRBV15 and TRBJ2-7; 9 bases map to TRBD1. The junction had 3 bases not matched to a gene; V was cut back by 0 bases and J by 3 bases. From germline, CDR1 is LNHNV and CDR2 YYDKDF (reference sequence). CDR3 length: 15 amino acids. CDR3 sequence (DNA): TGTGCCACCAGCAGAGATGGACAGGGGATCTACGAGCAGTACTTC. This sequence encodes CATSRDGQGIYEQYF.

This clonotype showed up many times. This rearrangement joins TRBV5-5 to TRBJ2-7, with unresolved D. Germline V gives CDR1 SGHKS, CDR2 YYEKEE (reference sequence). V lost 2 bases and J lost 0, with 0 bases in between. The CDR3 is made up of 11 amino acids. CDR3 DNA: TGTGCCAGCAGCTTCTCCTACGAGCAGTACTTC. Encoded protein: CASSFSYEQYF.

The CDR3 is CASSLNREANTGELFF. CDR3 coding DNA: TGTGCCAGCAGCTTAAACAGGGAGGCGAACACCGGGGAGCTGTTTTTT. This rearrangement joins TRBV7-8 to TRBJ2-2; either TRBD1 or TRBD2 may fit D (6 bases each). CDR1 and CDR2 from the germline V gene are SGHVS and FQNEAQ. The CDR3 consists of 16 residues. V was pared by 2 bases and J by 0 bases, with 10 bases between. Supplemented by reference TRBV7-8 and TRBJ2-2, the full variable domain reads GAGVSQSPRYKVAKRGQDVALRCDPISGHVSLFWYQQALGQGPEFLTYFQNEAQLDKSGLPSDRFFAERPEGSVSTLKIQRTQQEDSAVYLCASSLNREANTGELFFGEGSRLTVL.

The chain employs TRBV27 and TRBJ1-1; D uncertain. The germline V gene encodes CDR1 MNHEY and CDR2 SMNVEV (reference sequence). V was pared by 3 bases and J by 3 bases, with 8 bases between. The CDR3 spans 13 residues. The CDR3: CASSLKGYTEAFF. The CDR3 DNA is TGTGCCAGCAGTTTGAAAGGGTACACTGAAGCTTTCTTT.

V and J are TRBV20-1 and TRBJ2-7, with D perhaps matching TRBD1 or TRBD2 (5 bases each). This CDR3 contains 13 residues. V was pared by 2 bases and J by 6 bases, with 14 bases between. The germline V gene has CDR1 DFQATT and CDR2 SNEGSKA (reference sequence). CDR3 loop: CSARFRGDPEQYF. CDR3 nucleotides: TGCAGTGCTAGATTTCGAGGGGATCCCGAGCAGTACTTC.